The 20 T cell receptor beta chains below were found in one sample sequenced in a study of CD4 T cells in relation to SARS-CoV-2 and coronaviruses. Sequencing used immunoSEQ multiplex PCR; TCRdb keeps in-frame clones, though not all of them. Here the sample spans about 40,000 clones, 82% being singletons. Their antigen targets remain unknown. Sequenced: naive CD4+ T cells from PBMCs, cultured in vitro. Regarding subset: naive CD4+ T cells isolated by negative enrichment. All receptors come from an adult with COVID-19.

This chain links TRBV5-1 with TRBJ2-3, with D tentatively TRBD1 (6 bases). The V end lost 4 bases, the J end lost 5 bases, and 8 bases lay between the germline ends. The CDR3 contains 12 residues. The V gene's germline CDR1 is SGHRS and CDR2 YFSETQ. CDR3 protein: CASSPTGDTQYF. In DNA, the CDR3 is TGCGCCAGCAGCCCGACAGGAGATACGCAGTATTTT. The full variable domain, with the rest looked up from reference TRBV5-1 and TRBJ2-3, is KAGVTQTPRYLIKTRGQQVTLSCSPISGHRSVSWYQQTPGQGLQFLFEYFSETQRNKGNFPGRFSGRQFSNSRSEMNVSTLELGDSALYLCASSPTGDTQYFGPGTRLTVL.

The V call is TRBV14, the J call TRBJ1-6; D unresolved. Per the germline V gene, CDR1 is SGHDN and CDR2 is FVKESK. Trimming stripped 5 bases from V and 8 bases from J, with 10 bases between. CDR3 size: 13 residues. The CDR3 nucleotides read TGTGCCAGCAGCGGAGACCGATATTCACCCCTCCACTTT. The encoded protein is CASSGDRYSPLHF.

The rearrangement uses TRBV16 and TRBJ2-6, with 9 bases matching TRBD1. V shed 6 bases, J shed 4 bases, and the junction held 4 bases outside the gene matches. Per germline, CDR1 KGHSY and CDR2 FQNENV. The CDR3 is 15 residues long. The CDR3 sequence is CASRGTGYGANVLTF. As DNA, the CDR3 is TGTGCCAGCAGAGGGACAGGGTACGGGGCCAACGTCCTGACTTTC.

J is TRBJ1-1 and V is TRBV7-9; no clear D gene. The germline V and J ends were trimmed by 0 bases and 1 base, with 9 bases remaining between them. This CDR3 contains 15 residues. CDR1 is SEHNR, CDR2 FQNEAQ, per germline (reference sequence). The CDR3 DNA is TGTGCCAGCAGCTTAGCTGGGCGGAAGAACACTGAAGCTTTCTTT. It translates to CASSLAGRKNTEAFF.

The chain couples TRBV7-2 to TRBJ2-3; D may be TRBD2 (5 bases). The CDR3 consists of 14 residues. Germline CDR1 reads SGHTA; CDR2 reads FQGNSA. V gave up 0 bases and J gave up 2 bases, with 6 bases separating them. This chain's CDR3 is CASSLAGVTDTQYF. CDR3 in DNA: TGTGCCAGCAGCTTAGCGGGAGTCACAGATACGCAGTATTTT. Together with reference TRBV7-2 and TRBJ2-3, the CDR3 gives the full variable domain: GAGVSQSPSNKVTEKGKDVELRCDPISGHTALYWYRQSLGQGLEFLIYFQGNSAPDKSGLPSDRFSAERTGGSVSTLTIQRTQQEDSAVYLCASSLAGVTDTQYFGPGTRLTVL.

This chain uses TRBV7-9 with TRBJ1-1; no clear D. CDR1 is SEHNR and CDR2 is FQNEAQ in the germline V gene (reference sequence). The CDR3 loop spans 13 amino acids. V was pared by 2 bases and J by 4 bases, with 8 bases between. For the CDR3, the DNA is TGTGCCAGCAGCTTAACTAGTGCCACTGAAGCTTTCTTT. This sequence encodes CASSLTSATEAFF.

This clone showed up just a few times. The chain uses TRBV4-1 and TRBJ1-6; D is possibly TRBD1 (6 bases). The CDR3 totals 19 residues. Germline CDR1 is MGHRA and CDR2 is YSYEKL. V was trimmed by 0 bases and J by 4 bases, leaving 19 bases between them. The CDR3 sequence is CASSQDLRRTATYNSPLHF. In nucleotides, the CDR3 is TGCGCCAGCAGCCAAGATCTCCGACGGACAGCGACTTATAATTCACCCCTCCACTTT.

The rearrangement links TRBV4-1 to TRBJ1-3; the D gene is possibly TRBD1 (5 bases). The V end lost 1 base, the J end lost 0 bases, and 13 bases lay between the germline ends. The germline CDR1 and CDR2 sequences are MGHRA and YSYEKL. This CDR3 has 17 residues. CDR3 nucleotide sequence: TGCGCCAGCAGCCAAGTTTTGACAGACCTCTCTGGAAACACCATATATTTT. This encodes CASSQVLTDLSGNTIYF.

J is TRBJ1-3 and V is TRBV6-5; D is unclear. The CDR3 has 14 residues. CDR1 MNHEY and CDR2 SVGAGI come from the germline V gene. V was pared by 8 bases and J by 0 bases, with 11 bases between. The CDR3 sequence: CASGRVSSGNTIYF. The CDR3 bases are TGTGCCAGCGGTCGGGTTTCCTCTGGAAACACCATATATTTT.

The chain combines TRBV4-3 with TRBJ2-4; D tentatively reads TRBD1 or TRBD2 (5 bases each). The CDR3 totals 17 residues. V lost 1 base to trimming and J lost 2 bases, with 15 bases between them. Germline V CDR1 and CDR2: LGHNA, YSLEER. The DNA of the CDR3 is TGCGCCAGCAGCCAAGGTGGGGGAGTTGCCACCAAAAACATTCAGTACTTC. It translates to CASSQGGGVATKNIQYF.

The chain recombines TRBV18 with TRBJ2-1; D gene ambiguous. This CDR3 spans 13 amino acids. Germline assignment: CDR1 KGHSH and CDR2 LQKENI. Deletions cut 4 bases from V and 2 bases from J, with 6 bases between. In DNA, the CDR3 is TGTGCCAGCTCACGGCAGACCTACAATGAGCAGTTCTTC. Translation: CASSRQTYNEQFF. The full variable domain, rest sourced from reference TRBV18 and TRBJ2-1, is NAGVMQNPRHLVRRRGQEARLRCSPMKGHSHVYWYRQLPEEGLKFMVYLQKENIIDESGMPKERFSAEFPKEGPSILRIQQVVRGDSAAYFCASSRQTYNEQFFGPGTRLTVL.

V is TRBV3-1 (or the pseudogene TRBV3-2) and J is TRBJ1-2; D might be TRBD1 (5 bases). The V end was cut by 0 bases, the J end by 4 bases, with 12 bases between. CDR3 length equals 15 residues. Germline assignment: CDR1 LGHDT and CDR2 YNNKEL (reference sequence). The CDR3 sequence is CASSQEEGLIYGYTF. DNA for the CDR3: TGTGCCAGCAGCCAAGAAGAGGGACTAATCTATGGCTACACCTTC.

J is TRBJ2-2 and V is TRBV9; 7 bases agree with TRBD1. CDR1 is SGDLS, CDR2 YYNGEE, per germline. V shed 2 bases, J shed 7 bases, and the junction held 8 bases outside the gene matches. The CDR3 is 15 residues long. In nucleotides, the CDR3 is TGTGCCAGCAGCGTCGACAGGGTGAGCGGCGGGGAGCTGTTTTTT. Residues: CASSVDRVSGGELFF.

This clone was recorded once. The CDR3 sequence: CASSRNSGNTGELFF. CDR3 nucleotide sequence: TGTGCCAGCAGCCGGAATAGCGGGAACACCGGGGAGCTGTTTTTT. This chain uses TRBV3-1 (or the pseudogene TRBV3-2) with TRBJ2-2; perhaps TRBD2 as D (6 bases). Germline lookup yields CDR1 LGHDT and CDR2 YNNKEL (reference sequence). V was pared by 4 bases and J by 1 base, with 10 bases between. The CDR3 is 15 residues long.

This clone was seen only a few times. V and J are TRBV6-5 and TRBJ1-6; D gene ambiguous. V shed 0 bases and J shed 2 bases, with 8 bases lying between them. Germline V gene data show CDR1 as MNHEY and CDR2 as SVGAGI. The CDR3 length is 16 residues. The CDR3 DNA reads as TGTGCCAGCAGTTACTCGATTCAAGCCTATAATTCACCCCTCCACTTT. Translating it yields CASSYSIQAYNSPLHF.

This clone was seen once. The V call is TRBV4-1, the J call TRBJ1-1, with TRBD1 matching 8 bases. The CDR3 covers 13 residues. The V gene end was trimmed by 3 bases and the J gene end by 7 bases; junction bases not matched to a gene: 4. From germline, CDR1 is MGHRA and CDR2 YSYEKL. The CDR3 loop reads CASSQYGQGEAFF. CDR3 coding DNA: TGCGCCAGCAGCCAGTATGGACAGGGTGAAGCTTTCTTT.

This chain links TRBV14 with TRBJ2-7; a weak D match, TRBD1 (6 bases). V was pared by 2 bases and J by 0 bases, with 20 bases between. There are 18 residues in the CDR3. Germline V gene sequence: CDR1 SGHDN, CDR2 FVKESK. DNA of the CDR3: TGTGCCAGCAGCCAATTCCGGGGTAGCAGGGGCACCTCCTACGAGCAGTACTTC. Residues: CASSQFRGSRGTSYEQYF.

This chain joins TRBV5-4 and TRBJ2-5, with D perhaps being TRBD1 or TRBD2 (5 bases each). The CDR3 is 14 residues long. Looked up from germline, CDR1 is SGHNT and CDR2 is YYREEE (reference sequence). V was trimmed by 1 base and J by 4 bases, leaving 11 bases between them. CDR3 amino acids: CASSLRDGSETQYF. The CDR3 nucleotides are TGTGCCAGCAGCTTGCGGGACGGATCAGAGACCCAGTACTTC.

This chain connects TRBV24-1 to TRBJ2-1, with a weak D call TRBD1 (6 bases). Germline CDR1 and CDR2: KGHDR and SFDVKD. The CDR3 runs to 14 residues. V lost 4 bases and J 9 bases, leaving 15 bases between the germline ends. The CDR3, as DNA: TGTGCCACCAGTGACCCGACCGGACAGCCTGAGCAGTTCTTC. This codes for CATSDPTGQPEQFF.

The chain has TRBV14 and TRBJ2-3; 9 nucleotides line up with TRBD2. The CDR3 consists of 13 residues. Germline V gene lookup returns CDR1 SGHDN and CDR2 FVKESK. The V gene end was trimmed by 4 bases and the J gene end by 4 bases; junction bases not matched to a gene: 0. The CDR3 loop reads CASSLAGADTQYF. CDR3 in DNA: TGTGCCAGCAGCCTAGCGGGGGCAGATACGCAGTATTTT.